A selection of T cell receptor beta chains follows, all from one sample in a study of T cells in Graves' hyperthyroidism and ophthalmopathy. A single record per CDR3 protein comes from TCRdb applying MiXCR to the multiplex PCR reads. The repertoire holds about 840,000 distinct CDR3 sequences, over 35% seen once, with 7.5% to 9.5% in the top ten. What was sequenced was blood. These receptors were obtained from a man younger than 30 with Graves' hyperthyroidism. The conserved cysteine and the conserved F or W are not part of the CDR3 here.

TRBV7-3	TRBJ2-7	ASSLERPQINEQY
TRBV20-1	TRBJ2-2	SARQGLFTGELF
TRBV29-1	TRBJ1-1	SVARGRTEAF
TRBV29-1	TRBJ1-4	SVWDREAANEKLF
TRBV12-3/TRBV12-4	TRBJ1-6	ASRLNLGYNSPLH
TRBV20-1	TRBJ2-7	SARDSGTGVSYEQY
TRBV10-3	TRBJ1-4	AIRFGEKLF
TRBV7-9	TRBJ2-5	ASSSRLAEETQY
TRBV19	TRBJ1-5	ASSPMGPGASDQPQH
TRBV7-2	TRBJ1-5	ASSPDRGSAEPQH
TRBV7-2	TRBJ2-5	ASSLALNYQETQY
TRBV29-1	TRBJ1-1	SVGPVLNTEAF
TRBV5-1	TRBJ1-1	ASSGGQGVNMNTEAF
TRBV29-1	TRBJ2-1	SVEGTGDVEQF
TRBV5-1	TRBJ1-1	ASSFTSGGRGTEAF
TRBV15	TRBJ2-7	ATSSQDQNRHYEQY
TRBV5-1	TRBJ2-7	ASTEPGGSYEQY
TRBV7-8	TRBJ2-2	ASSLFVANTGELF
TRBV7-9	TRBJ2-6	ASIDMPGANVLT
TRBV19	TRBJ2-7	ASSIKVFDEQY
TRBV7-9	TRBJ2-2	ASSLARLAGELF
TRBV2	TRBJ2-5	ATTTGGCETQY
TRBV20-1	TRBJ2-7	SARGGVDYEQY
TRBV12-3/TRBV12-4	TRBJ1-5	ASSSPGADESNQPQH
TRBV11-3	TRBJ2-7	ASSLFASGLNTYEQY
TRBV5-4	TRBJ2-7	ASSFLTAGGEQY